These T cell receptor beta chains were read from a single sample in a study of blood T cell repertoires in COVID-19. The assay was immunoSEQ multiplex PCR, and TCRdb's table has in-frame clones only and misses some. The data contain 200,000 to 250,000 clones, 60% to 85% of them singletons. The sequenced sample was peripheral blood. Receptors were obtained from a woman in her seventies with acute or convalescent COVID-19. CDR3s include the opening cysteine and the closing phenylalanine or tryptophan. D genes are given only for firm matches. Clone size is not always given. Where it is, it says once, few, many or a class for expanded clones.

clone size,D gene,J gene,V gene,CDR3 DNA,CDR3 protein
NA,NA,TRBJ2-3,TRBV15,TGTGCCACCAGCACTTTCAGGGGAGGGAGCACAGATACGCAGTATTTT,CATSTFRGGSTDTQYF
few,NA,TRBJ1-2,TRBV6-5,TGTGCCAGCAGAACAGGGCCCTATGGCTACACCTTC,CASRTGPYGYTF
NA,TRBD2,TRBJ2-1,TRBV2,TGTGCCAGCAGGGGGACTAGCGGTTACAATGAGCAGTTCTTC,CASRGTSGYNEQFF
NA,NA,TRBJ2-1,TRBV2,TGTGCCAGCAGTGAAGCGATGGGCGCATACAATGAGCAGTTCTTC,CASSEAMGAYNEQFF
once,NA,TRBJ2-7,TRBV7-9,TGTGCCAGCAGCTTCACTAGAGGTTACGAGCAGTACTTC,CASSFTRGYEQYF
few,NA,TRBJ2-3,TRBV3-1/TRBV3-2,TGTGCCAGCAGCCAAGATGTAGAGCTAAATACGCAGTATTTT,CASSQDVELNTQYF
NA,TRBD1,TRBJ2-1,TRBV12-5,TGTGCTAGTGCCTTTTGGACAGGGCGCAATGAGCAGTTCTTC,CASAFWTGRNEQFF
NA,TRBD1,TRBJ2-7,TRBV18,TGTGCCAGCTCACTAGGGGACAGTGCCCTAAGATGGTACGAGCAGTACTTC,CASSLGDSALRWYEQYF
few,NA,TRBJ1-4,TRBV7-2,TGTGCCAGCAGCTTACAGGGGACCGGCGAAAAACTGTTTTTT,CASSLQGTGEKLFF
NA,NA,TRBJ2-3,TRBV27,TGTGCCAGCAGGACCGGAGCAGATACGCAGTATTTT,CASRTGADTQYF
NA,NA,TRBJ2-1,TRBV30,TGTGCCTGGGATCCGTCTTCGGGCTACAATGAGCAGTTCTTC,CAWDPSSGYNEQFF
NA,TRBD2,TRBJ2-7,TRBV19,TGTGCCAGTAGTATGAACCCGACTAGCGGGAAGGGTTACGAGCAGTACTTC,CASSMNPTSGKGYEQYF
NA,TRBD2,TRBJ2-1,TRBV28,TGTGCCAGCAGTTTATTCTCCCAGCGGGGGTACAATGAGCAGTTCTTC,CASSLFSQRGYNEQFF
few,NA,TRBJ2-2,TRBV5-8,TGTGCCAGCAGCTTGGGGGGCCAGGGGACGAACACCGGGGAGCTGTTTTTT,CASSLGGQGTNTGELFF
many,NA,TRBJ1-2,TRBV12-3/TRBV12-4,TGTGCCAGCGGTCGCGGATCGAGCTATGGCTACACCTTC,CASGRGSSYGYTF
NA,NA,TRBJ2-1,TRBV9,TGTGCCAGCAGCCCCTCCCAGGGCCATCCCTCCTACAATGAGCAGTTCTTC,CASSPSQGHPSYNEQFF
NA,NA,TRBJ2-2,TRBV7-3,TGTGCCAGCAGCTTCGAGGGTAGGGGGACGGATAACACCGGGGAGCTGTTTTTT,CASSFEGRGTDNTGELFF
NA,TRBD2,TRBJ2-1,TRBV19,TGTGCCAGTAGCGCCGGACTAGCGGAATACAATGAGCAGTTCTTC,CASSAGLAEYNEQFF
NA,TRBD1,TRBJ1-2,TRBV6-4,TGTGCCAGCAGTGCCCGACAGGGTAGCTATGGCTACACCTTC,CASSARQGSYGYTF
NA,TRBD1,TRBJ1-2,TRBV6-5,TGTGCCAGCAGTTACTCTGGGACAGACTATGGCTACACCTTC,CASSYSGTDYGYTF
once,TRBD1,TRBJ1-4,TRBV28,TGTGCCAGCAGCGCCAGGGGGCCGGGGAATGAAAAACTGTTTTTT,CASSARGPGNEKLFF
NA,TRBD2,TRBJ2-7,TRBV6-6,TGTGCCAGCAGCACTAGCGGGAGGGCCTACGAGCAGTACTTC,CASSTSGRAYEQYF
NA,TRBD2,TRBJ2-1,TRBV7-9,TGTGCCAGCAGGGAGGGAGGGACTAGTTACAATGAGCAGTTCTTC,CASREGGTSYNEQFF
NA,NA,TRBJ1-1,TRBV6-6,TGTGCCAGCAGCTCCCACGGACAGACGAACACTGAAGCTTTCTTT,CASSSHGQTNTEAFF
once,NA,TRBJ2-7,TRBV6-2/TRBV6-3,TGTGCCAGCAGTCTCGGGGTAGCGGATGCCTACGAGCAGTACTTC,CASSLGVADAYEQYF
NA,NA,TRBJ1-4,TRBV11-1,TGTGCCAGCAGCGCCAGGGGAACTGAAAAACTGTTTTTT,CASSARGTEKLFF
NA,NA,TRBJ2-7,TRBV7-9,TGTGCCAGCAGCCTGGGCGGACACCCCGTCGGCGAGCAGTACTTC,CASSLGGHPVGEQYF
NA,NA,TRBJ2-7,TRBV2,TGTGCCAGCAGCGGCGGGACAGCCGAGGGGCAGTACTTC,CASSGGTAEGQYF
once,TRBD2,TRBJ2-7,TRBV25-1,TGTGCCAGCAGCGGGGGGGGGAGTAACGAGCAGTACTTC,CASSGGGSNEQYF
NA,TRBD1,TRBJ1-5,TRBV28,TGTGCCAGCAGCAAGACCGGGACAGCCGGTCAGCCCCAGCATTTT,CASSKTGTAGQPQHF
many,NA,TRBJ1-2,TRBV27,TGTGCCAGCAGTTCACCCTTAACAGGGAACTATGGCTACACCTTC,CASSSPLTGNYGYTF
few,TRBD2,TRBJ2-1,TRBV14,TGTGCCAGCAGCAGACTAGCGGGAGGGCCTTATGAGCAGTTCTTC,CASSRLAGGPYEQFF
few,NA,TRBJ2-7,TRBV7-3,TGTGCCAGCAGCTCCAATAGCGGCTACTCCTACGAGCAGTACTTC,CASSSNSGYSYEQYF
NA,NA,TRBJ2-3,TRBV29-1,TGCAGCGTTGACGGGGGTGCAGATACGCAGTATTTT,CSVDGGADTQYF
NA,TRBD1,TRBJ2-3,TRBV5-6,TGTGCCAGCAGCCCGAACAGGGGGAGTAGGACAGATACGCAGTATTTT,CASSPNRGSRTDTQYF
many,TRBD1,TRBJ2-7,TRBV29-1,TGCAGCGTTGAAAGGGGGACAGGGGGCAACTACGAGCAGTACTTC,CSVERGTGGNYEQYF
NA,NA,TRBJ2-6,TRBV5-1,TGCGCCAGCTCCCCAGGCTCTGGGGCCAACGTCCTGACTTTC,CASSPGSGANVLTF
NA,NA,TRBJ1-5,TRBV19,TGTGCCAGTAGGTATCGGGGCAATCAGCCCCAGCATTTT,CASRYRGNQPQHF
NA,TRBD2,TRBJ2-7,TRBV5-1,TGCGCCAGCAGCTTCCGCGGGAGTGGCTCCTACGAGCAGTACTTC,CASSFRGSGSYEQYF
NA,NA,TRBJ2-1,TRBV29-1,TGCAGCGTTGAAGGGGAGCGCTTGAGCTCCTACAATGAGCAGTTCTTC,CSVEGERLSSYNEQFF
NA,NA,TRBJ2-5,TRBV24-1,TGTGCCACCAGGGGGACTGAAGAGACCCAGTACTTC,CATRGTEETQYF
NA,NA,TRBJ1-2,TRBV5-1,TGCGCCAGCAGCTTGGTGGCATCCTCTAACTATGGCTACACCTTC,CASSLVASSNYGYTF
NA,TRBD1,TRBJ2-2,TRBV5-1,TGCGCCAGCAGTTTCGGACAGGGTGAGACCGGGGAGCTGTTTTTT,CASSFGQGETGELFF